One sample yielded the 17 T cell receptor beta chains listed below, sequenced in a study of cytomegalovirus exposure and HLA in healthy donors. The PCR had 60 Vbeta and 13 Jbeta primers. The data were produced by immunoSEQ multiplex PCR, yet TCRdb's version contains in-frame clones alone and is incomplete. The table lists fewer than 250,000 clones, 70% to 80% of them singletons. The sequencing sample was made of PBMCs. The receptor set was obtained from a woman in her forties or fifties in good health and CMV-seronegative.

V gene TRBV19 combines with J gene TRBJ1-1; 7 bases are shared with TRBD1. With V trimmed by 9 bases and J by 10 bases, 8 bases remained unmatched. Per the germline V gene, CDR1 is LNHDA and CDR2 is SQIVND (reference sequence). The length of the CDR3 is 11 residues. DNA of the CDR3: TGTGCCAGCGGGACAGTGCGAGTAGCTTTCTTT. Protein sequence: CASGTVRVAFF.

This chain uses TRBV18 with TRBJ2-6, with D uncertain. V dropped 3 bases and J dropped 0 bases, with 3 bases sitting between them. CDR3 size: 14 residues. Germline V CDR1 and CDR2: KGHSH, LQKENI. As DNA, the CDR3 is TGTGCCAGCTCACCCAGCTCTGGGGCCAACGTCCTGACTTTC. Its translation is CASSPSSGANVLTF. Drawing the rest from reference TRBV18 and TRBJ2-6, the complete variable domain is NAGVMQNPRHLVRRRGQEARLRCSPMKGHSHVYWYRQLPEEGLKFMVYLQKENIIDESGMPKERFSAEFPKEGPSILRIQQVVRGDSAAYFCASSPSSGANVLTFGAGSRLTVL.

The V and J genes are TRBV28 and TRBJ2-7, with a weak D call TRBD1 (6 bases). Per the germline V gene, CDR1 is MDHEN and CDR2 is SYDVKM. Deletions cut 5 bases from V and 10 bases from J, with 21 bases between. The CDR3 covers 14 residues. CDR3 protein: CASSQGTKVPFQYF. For the CDR3, the DNA is TGTGCCAGCAGTCAGGGGACGAAAGTTCCGTTTCAGTACTTC.

This chain uses TRBV18 with TRBJ1-2; unclear D gene. CDR3 length: 15 amino acids. Trimming left V 4 bases short and J 2 bases short, with 14 bases between. Germline V gives CDR1 KGHSH, CDR2 LQKENI. DNA for the CDR3: TGTGCCAGCTCACTACGAGGTCTTCAAAACTATGGCTACACCTTC. Protein sequence: CASSLRGLQNYGYTF.

CDR3 coding DNA: TGCGCCAGCAGCCCCGGACAGGTTCGCACCTACGAGCAGTACTTC. Amino acids: CASSPGQVRTYEQYF. The V and J genes are TRBV4-3 and TRBJ2-7; 7 nucleotides agree with TRBD1. Germline trimming cut 4 bases from V and 2 bases from J; bases unmatched to any gene: 8. Per the germline V gene, CDR1 is LGHNA and CDR2 is YSLEER. The CDR3 is made up of 15 amino acids.

The chain is built from TRBV29-1 and TRBJ2-7; D unresolved. Trimming shortened V by 1 base and J by 0 bases, and 7 bases separated the two germline ends. The CDR3 covers 13 residues. CDR1 is SQVTM and CDR2 is ANQGSEA in the germline V gene. DNA for the CDR3: TGCAGCGTTGAAGGGGCACTCTCCTACGAGCAGTACTTC. It translates to CSVEGALSYEQYF.

The chain is built from TRBV5-1 and TRBJ1-4, with a weak D call TRBD1 (5 bases). Per the germline V gene, CDR1 is SGHRS and CDR2 is YFSETQ. This CDR3 has 14 residues. Trimming shortened V by 2 bases and J by 5 bases, and 10 bases separated the two germline ends. The DNA of the CDR3 is TGCGCCAGCAGCTTTTACAGGCGCAATGAAAAACTGTTTTTT. It translates to CASSFYRRNEKLFF.

The chain is built from TRBV27 and TRBJ1-2; the D gene is possibly TRBD1 (5 bases). Looked up from germline, CDR1 is MNHEY and CDR2 is SMNVEV (reference sequence). Trimming cost V 5 bases and J 4 bases, with 11 bases left between them. The CDR3 length is 13 residues. The CDR3 DNA reads TGTGCCAGCAGTCCCACTGACAGCTATGGCTACACCTTC. As protein: CASSPTDSYGYTF.

The chain is built from TRBV14 and TRBJ2-7; TRBD2 matches 10 bases. CDR3 length: 15 residues. Germline V gene lookup returns CDR1 SGHDN and CDR2 FVKESK. The V segment lost 1 base and the J segment 3 bases; nucleotides outside the gene matches: 3. CDR3 sequence (DNA): TGTGCCAGCAGCCAAGGGCTAGCGGGAGTCTACGAGCAGTACTTC. Protein: CASSQGLAGVYEQYF.

The chain joins TRBV7-8 to TRBJ1-6; 11 bases match TRBD1. Per the germline V gene, CDR1 is SGHVS and CDR2 is FQNEAQ. The length of the CDR3 is 17 residues. J was trimmed by 10 bases and V by 0 bases; bases with no gene match: 8. In nucleotides, the CDR3 is TGTGCCAGCAGCTTAGCTGAAAGGACAGGGGGCTGGTCACCCCTCCACTTT. Residues: CASSLAERTGGWSPLHF. Full variable domain (missing parts from reference TRBV7-8 and TRBJ1-6): GAGVSQSPRYKVAKRGQDVALRCDPISGHVSLFWYQQALGQGPEFLTYFQNEAQLDKSGLPSDRFFAERPEGSVSTLKIQRTQQEDSAVYLCASSLAERTGGWSPLHFGNGTRLTVT.

The sample holds one count of this clone. The V gene is TRBV7-2, the J gene TRBJ2-3; D remains unclear. The CDR3 covers 12 residues. Germline-derived CDR1 and CDR2 are SGHTA and FQGNSA. The germline V and J ends were trimmed by 0 bases and 10 bases, with 8 bases remaining between them. This chain's CDR3 is CASSLAAVAQYF. Here the CDR3 DNA reads TGTGCCAGCAGCTTAGCGGCGGTGGCGCAGTATTTT.

The chain uses TRBV4-1 and TRBJ1-1; 10 nucleotides agree with TRBD1. The germline gives CDR1 MGHRA, CDR2 YSYEKL. J gave up 2 bases and V 3 bases, and 6 bases lay outside the gene matches. The CDR3 spans 16 residues. The CDR3 reads CASSQKGQGFNTEAFF. CDR3 DNA sequence: TGCGCCAGCAGCCAGAAGGGACAGGGGTTCAACACTGAAGCTTTCTTT.

This clone showed up just a few times. The chain joins TRBV7-6 to TRBJ2-7, with D possibly being TRBD1 (6 bases). Germline V gene lookup returns CDR1 SGHVS and CDR2 FNYEAQ. The germline V and J ends were trimmed by 1 base and 0 bases, with 10 bases remaining between them. The CDR3 covers 15 residues. CDR3 amino acids: CASSLEVGASYEQYF. In DNA form, the CDR3 reads TGTGCCAGCAGCTTAGAGGTGGGGGCCTCCTACGAGCAGTACTTC.

A single count supports this clone. The chain joins TRBV4-1 to TRBJ2-5; 10 bases fit TRBD1. The J call may be wrong; the DNA end is better matched by TRBJ2-7. The germline CDR1 and CDR2 sequences are MGHRA and YSYEKL. CDR3 length: 15 amino acids. DNA of the CDR3: TGCGCCAGCAGCCATCCCGGACAGGGGGTCCACGAGCAGTACTTC. Its translation: CASSHPGQGVHEQYF.

The rearrangement links TRBV19 to TRBJ1-6; no firm D call. Trimming removed 10 bases from V and 0 bases from J, with 10 bases in between. The CDR3 loop spans 14 amino acids. Germline V lookup: CDR1 LNHDA, CDR2 SQIVND (reference sequence). The CDR3 region has the DNA TGTGCCACAAAAGTGAGCTCCTATAATTCACCCCTCCACTTT. Its protein is CATKVSSYNSPLHF.

The J gene is TRBJ1-3, the V gene TRBV28; D remains ambiguous. CDR3 size: 15 residues. The V gene lost 2 bases and the J gene lost 0 bases, with 8 bases spanning the gap. Germline V gene data show CDR1 as MDHEN and CDR2 as SYDVKM. CDR3 DNA sequence: TGTGCCAGCAGTTTACAGGTGAACTCTGGAAACACCATATATTTT. Protein: CASSLQVNSGNTIYF. Full variable domain (rest looked up from reference TRBV28 and TRBJ1-3): DVKVTQSSRYLVKRTGEKVFLECVQDMDHENMFWYRQDPGLGLRLIYFSYDVKMKEKGDIPEGYSVSREKKERFSLILESASTNQTSMYLCASSLQVNSGNTIYFGEGSWLTVV.

This rearrangement joins TRBV6-4 to TRBJ2-1; no reliable D call. The germline V gene has CDR1 MRHNA and CDR2 SNTAGT. The CDR3 contains 14 residues. Trimming pared 5 bases from V and 8 bases from J, leaving 16 bases between. The CDR3: CASSPSPLVHEQFF. For the CDR3, the DNA is TGTGCCAGCAGTCCTTCGCCACTTGTTCATGAGCAGTTCTTC.